Listed below are T cell receptor beta chains from one sample, sequenced in a study of T-cell memory formation after mild COVID-19. TCRdb used MiXCR to reprocess the 5' RACE reads, holding one entry per CDR3 protein. The sample records around 530,000 distinct CDR3 sequences, about a fifth being singletons. Input material: PBMCs or a T cell subset sorted from them (not recorded which). The receptors derive from an adult woman who had mild COVID-19 (a few samples of this study predate the infection). Cell type and time point are not known. Each CDR3 is given with its conserved first and last residue.

CDR3aa	v_gene	j_gene
CASSPWKLWDQETQYF	TRBV12-3/TRBV12-4	TRBJ2-5
CASSQLTLTGTYEQYF	TRBV4-1	TRBJ2-7
CASSQTQETQYF	TRBV5-1	TRBJ2-5
CASSRGGNGNQPQHF	TRBV4-1	TRBJ1-5
CASSSAGSYEQYF	TRBV7-8	TRBJ2-7
CSASRRDRGYEQYF	TRBV20-1	TRBJ2-7
CASTSSDRFNEQFF	TRBV19	TRBJ2-1
CASSQTGQVDYEQYF	TRBV4-1	TRBJ2-7
CSARGLAAYEQYF	TRBV20-1	TRBJ2-7
CASSYRDGESYEQYF	TRBV6-6	TRBJ2-7
CASSLGRTNEQFF	TRBV5-1	TRBJ2-1
CATSDPGVLQPQHF	TRBV24-1	TRBJ1-5
CASSFLTTQETQYF	TRBV28	TRBJ2-5
CATRTSGGRIGETQYF	TRBV15	TRBJ2-5
CASSQEGTGVNTEAFF	TRBV14	TRBJ1-1
CSVPAAGGYGYEQYF	TRBV29-1	TRBJ2-7
CASSQETPGQGGYEQYF	TRBV4-1	TRBJ2-7
CASSSPGLAGVSSYNEQFF	TRBV28	TRBJ2-1
CAISDWNTEAFF	TRBV10-3	TRBJ1-1
CASSFTGGFEAFF	TRBV7-9	TRBJ1-1
CASSQETILETQYF	TRBV4-2	TRBJ2-5
CASSLEYSTGNTIYF	TRBV5-5	TRBJ1-3
CASSVGGAGYSYEQYF	TRBV9	TRBJ2-7
CASSQDVLYGMSDTQYF	TRBV4-3	TRBJ2-3
CASSVNPSTDTQYF	TRBV9	TRBJ2-3
CASEQDRGPGTDTIYF	TRBV25-1	TRBJ1-3